This TCR beta chain was obtained from a study of blood T cell repertoires in COVID-19. The wider study: The United States, Italy and Spain were the sources of the acute and convalescent COVID-19 samples. The cDNA or gDNA used as material had been derived from T cells, B-cell-depleted T cells, or PBMCs.

In the study's own analysis: Reference gene primer amplification yielded estimated nucleated cell counts. Measured with immunoSEQ multiplex PCR; TCRdb has only the in-frame clones, and not every one. That table gives V, J and clone size, and the DNA gave D and trimming. Seen here are roughly 120,000 clones, roughly 82% observed once, and the top ten hold 8.1%. The CDR3 contains 13 residues. V lost 3 bases and J 1 base, leaving 9 bases between the germline ends. Germline loops: CDR1 DFQATT, CDR2 SNEGSKA (reference sequence). The sequence was collected from a woman between 40 and 55 years old with acute or convalescent COVID-19. Material: peripheral blood. This rearrangement joins TRBV20-1 to TRBJ1-1, with D possibly being TRBD1 (5 bases). CDR3: CSASQGSNTEAFF. The CDR3 nucleotides read TGCAGTGCTAGTCAGGGATCGAACACTGAAGCTTTCTTT.